This T cell receptor beta chain was identified in a study of blood T cell repertoires in COVID-19. Study summary: The United States, Italy and Spain provided the acute and convalescent COVID-19 samples. In each case, the material was cDNA or gDNA derived from T cells, B-cell-depleted T cells, or PBMCs.

Per the original methods: For nucleated cells, counts were estimated from reference gene primer amplification. Profiling relied on immunoSEQ multiplex PCR, and the TCRdb table lists in-frame clones only, not all of them. That table furnishes V, J and clone size, whereas the DNA furnished D and trimming. The data hold about 210,000 clones, with roughly 84% observed a single time. The CDR3 is made up of 11 amino acids. Trimming cost V 8 bases and J 5 bases, with 12 bases left between them. Germline CDR1 is SQVTM and CDR2 is ANQGSEA. This TCR came from a man over 45 with active or convalescent COVID-19. Source material: peripheral blood. This sequence joins TRBV29-1 and TRBJ2-5, with D unresolved. CDR3 DNA sequence: TGCAGCCTACGTCGATGGGAGACCCAGTACTTC. Encoded protein: CSLRRWETQYF.